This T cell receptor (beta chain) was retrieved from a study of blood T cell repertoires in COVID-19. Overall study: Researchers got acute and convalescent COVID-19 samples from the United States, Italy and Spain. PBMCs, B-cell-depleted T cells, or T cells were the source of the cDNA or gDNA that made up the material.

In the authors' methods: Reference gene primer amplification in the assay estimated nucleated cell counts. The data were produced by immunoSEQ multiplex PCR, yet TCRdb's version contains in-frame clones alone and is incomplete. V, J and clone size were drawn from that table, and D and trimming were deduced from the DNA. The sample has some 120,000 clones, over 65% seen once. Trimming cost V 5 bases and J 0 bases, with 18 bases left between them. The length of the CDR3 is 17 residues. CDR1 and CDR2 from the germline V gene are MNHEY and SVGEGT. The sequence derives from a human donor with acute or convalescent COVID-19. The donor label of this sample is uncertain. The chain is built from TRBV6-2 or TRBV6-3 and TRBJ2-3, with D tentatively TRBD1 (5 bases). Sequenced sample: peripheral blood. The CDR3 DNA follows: TGTGCCAGCAGTAAGACCCCAGGGTATTCTAGCACAGATACGCAGTATTTT. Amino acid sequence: CASSKTPGYSSTDTQYF.